The entry that follows covers one T cell receptor (beta chain) sequence. Its antigen remains unidentified. This CDR3 comprises 14 residues. Germline trimming cut 7 bases from V and 1 base from J; bases unmatched to any gene: 7. The V gene's germline CDR1 is SQVTM and CDR2 ANQGSEA. The data are from a study of cytomegalovirus exposure and HLA in healthy donors. General observations from the study: Rarity held for most TCR sequences, but there were some public TCRs that occurred in many donors.

TCRdb's table, derived via immunoSEQ multiplex PCR, lists solely in-frame clones and lacks some. Of 150,000 to 180,000 clones in the sample, around 83% were seen once. The rearrangement links TRBV29-1 to TRBJ2-7; 10 nucleotides match TRBD1. This TCR derives from a human donor in good health. The sequenced sample was PBMCs. Here the CDR3 reads CSAIRDRGSYEQYF. In nucleotides, the CDR3 is TGCAGCGCCATAAGGGACAGGGGTTCCTACGAGCAGTACTTC.